One and the same sample provided the 32 T cell receptor beta chains below, sequenced in a study of T cells in Graves' hyperthyroidism and ophthalmopathy. Amplified TCR beta CDR3 regions derived from RNA transcripts. Using the HTBI primer set, a first-round RT-PCR was run on the TCR CDR3. TCRdb redid the calling of the multiplex PCR reads with MiXCR, one entry per CDR3 protein. The data show about 620,000 distinct CDR3 sequences, 15% to 20% seen once. Sequenced sample: blood. Receptors originate from a woman in her twenties or thirties with Graves' hyperthyroidism.

In its sample, this clonotype was seen many times. The genes are TRBV6-6 and TRBJ2-2, with D possibly matching TRBD2 (6 bases). Germline CDR1 is MNHNY and CDR2 is SVGAGI (reference sequence). CDR3 size: 19 residues. The germline V and J ends were trimmed by 0 bases and 4 bases, with 21 bases remaining between them. The CDR3 reads CASSYSIGSSGGITGELFF. The CDR3 DNA is TGTGCCAGCAGTTACTCGATTGGGAGTAGCGGAGGGATCACCGGGGAGCTGTTTTTT.

V is TRBV4-1 and J is TRBJ1-3; D not certain. Looked up from germline, CDR1 is MGHRA and CDR2 is YSYEKL. V lost 0 bases and J lost 4, with 13 bases in between. This CDR3 region has 16 residues. CDR3 DNA sequence: TGCGCCAGCAGCCAAGATGGAGGGATGACCGGAAACACCATATATTTT. Translation: CASSQDGGMTGNTIYF.

This clonotype was found many times. The V gene is TRBV28, the J gene TRBJ2-7, with TRBD1 matching 9 bases. This CDR3 is 16 amino acids long. Per germline, CDR1 MDHEN and CDR2 SYDVKM. V dropped 2 bases and J dropped 3; count of bases not matched to a gene: 8. CDR3 nucleotide sequence: TGTGCCAGCAGTTTAAACCCTGGACAGGGGATCTACGAGCAGTACTTC. This codes for CASSLNPGQGIYEQYF.

Remarks on this clonotype: A clone one base away is much larger, so this may be a read error. V usage is TRBV12-3 or TRBV12-4 and J usage is TRBJ2-1; D is possibly TRBD1 (7 bases). The CDR3 runs to 16 residues. DNA for the CDR3: TGTGTCAGCAGTTTAGGAGGGGGCAGGAGCTACAATGAGCAGTTCTTC. Translating it yields CVSSLGGGRSYNEQFF.

The table lists this clonotype with many counts. CDR3 nucleotides: TGTGCCAGCAGTCGGGAGATCGCAGATACGCAGTATTTT. Translation: CASSREIADTQYF. This chain links TRBV2 with TRBJ2-3; TRBD2 is a possible D gene (6 bases). The CDR3 extends over 13 amino acids. The germline CDR1 and CDR2 sequences are SNHLY and FYNNEI. The ends were cut back, 5 bases at V and 4 bases at J, with 10 bases in the middle.

This chain joins TRBV14 and TRBJ2-3; D remains unclear. With 1 base removed from V and 4 bases from J, the gap between germline ends came to 9 bases. The CDR3 spans 14 residues. CDR1 is SGHDN and CDR2 is FVKESK in the germline V gene. CDR3 in DNA: TGTGCCAGCAGCCAAGCCTCTGTCGCAGATACGCAGTATTTT. Translating it yields CASSQASVADTQYF. The whole variable domain, filled in from reference TRBV14 and TRBJ2-3, reads EAGVTQFPSHSVIEKGQTVTLRCDPISGHDNLYWYRRVMGKEIKFLLHFVKESKQDESGMPNNRFLAERTGGTYSTLKVQPAELEDSGVYFCASSQASVADTQYFGPGTRLTVL.

This clonotype has only a few counts. The rearrangement uses TRBV5-1 and TRBJ1-1, with D perhaps matching TRBD1 (6 bases). Germline V lookup: CDR1 SGHRS, CDR2 YFSETQ. V was trimmed by 0 bases and J by 2 bases, leaving 14 bases between them. CDR3 length: 16 residues. CDR3: CASSLGQGLLNTEAFF. As DNA, the CDR3 is TGCGCCAGCAGCTTGGGTCAGGGGCTTTTAAACACTGAAGCTTTCTTT.

In its sample, this clonotype was seen a few times. This rearrangement joins TRBV15 to TRBJ1-2; D ambiguous. The CDR3 runs 14 residues. Looked up from germline, CDR1 is LNHNV and CDR2 is YYDKDF (reference sequence). Trimming left V 1 base short and J 0 bases short, with 6 bases between. CDR3 in amino acids: CATSRGKANYGYTF. In DNA form, the CDR3 reads TGTGCCACCAGCAGAGGGAAAGCTAACTATGGCTACACCTTC.

This clonotype was counted at least ten times. The J gene is TRBJ1-1, the V gene TRBV19; no clear D. V was trimmed by 9 bases and J by 1 base, leaving 12 bases between them. The CDR3 spans 13 residues. Germline V gene data show CDR1 as LNHDA and CDR2 as SQIVND (reference sequence). The CDR3 coding sequence is TGTGCCAGCCAACGATACTGGAACACTGAAGCTTTCTTT. This translates into CASQRYWNTEAFF.

The chain has TRBV4-3 and TRBJ1-1; no reliable D call. Trimming removed 2 bases from V and 0 bases from J, with 7 bases in between. The germline CDR1 and CDR2 sequences are LGHNA and YSLEER. This CDR3 comprises 14 residues. CDR3 residues: CASSQSSLNTEAFF. The DNA for the CDR3 is TGCGCCAGCAGCCAAAGTAGTTTGAACACTGAAGCTTTCTTT.

This clonotype was detected many times. The chain links TRBV6-1 to TRBJ2-7, with TRBD2 matching over 8 bases. The CDR3 totals 15 residues. CDR1 and CDR2 (germline): MNHNS, SASEGT. Trimming removed 2 bases from V and 1 base from J; junction bases left unmatched: 4. In DNA form, the CDR3 reads TGTGCCAGCAGTGAACGACGGGGGGGTTCCTACGAGCAGTACTTC. Translation: CASSERRGGSYEQYF.

The chain joins TRBV28 to TRBJ1-4; D is ambiguous. This CDR3 has 14 amino acids. Germline V lookup: CDR1 MDHEN, CDR2 SYDVKM. The V gene lost 1 base and the J gene lost 4 bases, with 7 bases spanning the gap. The CDR3 DNA follows: TGTGCCAGCAGTTTATTCCAGAGTAATGAAAAACTGTTTTTT. Translated, it gives CASSLFQSNEKLFF.

The chain employs TRBV2 and TRBJ2-3, with D hard to call. The J call is uncertain, as TRBJ1-5 better fits the DNA end. The CDR3 runs 15 residues. The V gene's germline CDR1 is SNHLY and CDR2 FYNNEI. The CDR3 nucleotides are TGTGCCAGCAGTCCTAGCGGGAGAGGTAAAGATACGCAGCATTTT. Translation gives CASSPSGRGKDTQHF.

This clonotype was detected a few times. The rearrangement joins TRBV18 to TRBJ2-2; D might be TRBD2 (6 bases). With 5 bases removed from V and 0 bases from J, the gap between germline ends came to 16 bases. Germline CDR1 reads KGHSH; CDR2 reads LQKENI. The CDR3 is made up of 17 amino acids. CDR3 amino acids: CASSATSQQANTGELFF. CDR3 nucleotides: TGTGCCAGCTCAGCGACTAGTCAACAAGCGAACACCGGGGAGCTGTTTTTT.

In this sample, this clonotype turned up many times. The chain is built from TRBV6-2 or TRBV6-3 and TRBJ1-1; D call uncertain. CDR1 and CDR2 from the germline V gene are MNHEY and SVGEGT. Trimming pared 4 bases from V and 3 bases from J, leaving 9 bases between. The CDR3 totals 13 residues. CDR3 bases: TGTGCCAGCAGTTCAGAAGCCTACACTGAAGCTTTCTTT. It yields the protein CASSSEAYTEAFF.

The rearrangement links TRBV4-2 to TRBJ2-1; no clear D. Germline assignment: CDR1 LGHNA and CDR2 YNFKEQ. Trimming cost V 10 bases and J 8 bases, with 18 bases left between them. The CDR3 is 13 residues long. This chain's CDR3 is CATASPESDEQFF. CDR3 sequence (DNA): TGTGCCACCGCTTCGCCGGAAAGCGATGAGCAGTTCTTC.

This clonotype was counted a few times. This sequence joins TRBV6-1 and TRBJ2-7, with no clear D. V shed 7 bases and J shed 4 bases, with 17 bases lying between them. The CDR3 is 14 amino acids. The germline gives CDR1 MNHNS, CDR2 SASEGT. This CDR3 reads CASTRLDAMYEQYF. Written as DNA, the CDR3 is TGTGCCAGCACGCGCTTGGATGCTATGTACGAGCAGTACTTC.

This clonotype was seen ten or more times. The genes are TRBV12-5 and TRBJ2-5, with 9 positions matching TRBD2. Germline CDR1 reads LGHNT; CDR2 reads FRNRAP. The CDR3 consists of 13 residues. With 6 bases clipped from V and 4 bases from J, the junction kept 3 bases outside the gene matches. The CDR3 DNA reads as TGTGCTAGTGGCCCTAGCGGGGTAGAGACCCAGTACTTC. Translated: CASGPSGVETQYF.

The table lists this clonotype with a few counts. The chain has TRBV12-3 or TRBV12-4 and TRBJ1-1; D is possibly TRBD1 (5 bases). V was shortened by 0 bases and J by 5 bases, with 7 bases between the two germline ends. The CDR3 has 13 amino acids. DNA of the CDR3: TGTGCCAGCAGTTTAGCGGGGGAGACTGAAGCTTTCTTT. As protein: CASSLAGETEAFF.

This chain's CDR3 is CATSDLQRTGEDTQYF. The CDR3, as DNA: TGTGCCACCAGTGATTTGCAACGGACAGGGGAAGATACGCAGTATTTT. The rearrangement joins TRBV24-1 to TRBJ2-3; 9 bases align to TRBD1. The CDR3 contains 16 residues. Per the germline V gene, CDR1 is KGHDR and CDR2 is SFDVKD. Unmatched junction bases numbered 5, after V lost 0 bases and J lost 5 bases.

In its sample, this clonotype was seen many times. The V gene is TRBV2, the J gene TRBJ2-7; 9 bases map to TRBD1. Germline values: CDR1 SNHLY, CDR2 FYNNEI. The V gene end was trimmed by 6 bases and the J gene end by 3 bases; junction bases not matched to a gene: 6. The CDR3 has 14 amino acids. CDR3 in DNA: TGTGCCAGCAGCAACCGGGACAGGGTCTACGAGCAGTACTTC. Amino acid sequence: CASSNRDRVYEQYF. Together with reference TRBV2 and TRBJ2-7, the CDR3 gives the full variable domain: EPEVTQTPSHQVTQMGQEVILRCVPISNHLYFYWYRQILGQKVEFLVSFYNNEISEKSEIFDDQFSVERPDGSNFTLKIRSTKLEDSAMYFCASSNRDRVYEQYFGPGTRLTVT.

This clonotype was seen at least ten times. This chain connects TRBV28 to TRBJ1-5; tentatively, D is TRBD1 (5 bases). This CDR3 comprises 16 residues. V lost 3 bases and J 2 bases, leaving 14 bases between the germline ends. The V gene's germline CDR1 is MDHEN and CDR2 SYDVKM. CDR3 protein: CASSLKGLIGNQPQHF. The CDR3 nucleotides are TGTGCCAGCAGTTTGAAGGGGCTTATAGGCAATCAGCCCCAGCATTTT.

Many counts were recorded for this clonotype. This rearrangement joins TRBV18 to TRBJ1-6; TRBD1 is a possible D gene (6 bases). Germline assignment: CDR1 KGHSH and CDR2 LQKENI. The CDR3 extends over 14 amino acids. V was trimmed by 5 bases and J by 10 bases, leaving 15 bases between them. The CDR3: CASSSGHQGSPLHF. In DNA form, the CDR3 reads TGTGCCAGCTCATCGGGACATCAGGGCTCACCCCTCCACTTT.

V usage is TRBV4-3 and J usage is TRBJ2-1; 8 positions agree with TRBD2. Germline loops: CDR1 LGHNA, CDR2 YSLEER. V was clipped by 0 bases and J by 2 bases; unmatched bases: 6. The CDR3 spans 17 residues. This CDR3 is CASSQDYPGGPYNEQFF. CDR3 coding DNA: TGCGCCAGCAGCCAAGATTATCCGGGAGGGCCCTACAATGAGCAGTTCTTC.

The chain recombines TRBV7-3 with TRBJ2-2; D unclear. Germline V gives CDR1 SGHTA, CDR2 FQGTGA. There are 15 residues in the CDR3. Trimming removed 4 bases at V and 1 base at J, with 10 bases between. The CDR3 here is CASSSDPWNTGELFF. CDR3 sequence (DNA): TGTGCCAGCAGCTCCGACCCCTGGAACACCGGGGAGCTGTTTTTT. The full variable domain, with the rest looked up from reference TRBV7-3 and TRBJ2-2, is GAGVSQTPSNKVTEKGKYVELRCDPISGHTALYWYRQSLGQGPEFLIYFQGTGAADDSGLPNDRFFAVRPEGSVSTLKIQRTERGDSAVYLCASSSDPWNTGELFFGEGSRLTVL.

A word on this clonotype: This clone may be a read error of a much larger clone one base away. The CDR3 reads CASSLRVGLESSGLYNKQFF. CDR3 nucleotide sequence: TGTGCCAGCAGCTTAAGAGTGGGGTTAGAATCTAGCGGTCTCTACAATAAGCAGTTCTTC. The V and J genes are TRBV7-2 and TRBJ2-1; TRBD2 agrees at 7 bases. CDR1 is SGHTA and CDR2 is FQGNSA in the germline V gene. The CDR3 totals 20 residues.

This clonotype was counted many times. The chain uses TRBV28 and TRBJ2-7; 7 bases are shared with TRBD1. The CDR3 contains 15 residues. Germline CDR1 MDHEN, CDR2 SYDVKM. V shed 4 bases and J 5 bases; nucleotides not matched to a gene: 11. DNA for the CDR3: TGTGCCAGCAGTTCGCCCCAAACAGGGGACAACGAGCAGTACTTC. It translates to CASSSPQTGDNEQYF.

At least ten counts were recorded for this clonotype. The rearrangement uses TRBV28 and TRBJ1-2, with a tentative D call TRBD1 (6 bases). CDR3 length: 14 amino acids. The V end was cut by 6 bases, the J end by 6 bases, with 17 bases between. Germline CDR1 is MDHEN and CDR2 is SYDVKM. CDR3 nucleotide sequence: TGTGCCAGCAGGCCAATCACTAACAGGGATGGCTACACCTTC. Protein: CASRPITNRDGYTF.

This chain connects TRBV6-1 to TRBJ1-4, with 9 bases fitting TRBD1. CDR3 length: 15 residues. V was pared by 2 bases and J by 7 bases, with 5 bases of the junction left unmatched. Germline CDR1 and CDR2: MNHNS and SASEGT. The CDR3 here is CASSEKGTGFEKLFF. The CDR3 coding sequence is TGTGCCAGCAGTGAAAAGGGGACAGGGTTTGAAAAACTGTTTTTT.

This clonotype was detected many times. The chain is built from TRBV12-3 or TRBV12-4 and TRBJ1-1, with D unclear. Between the trimmed V and J ends, which lost 5 bases and 4 bases, there was a span of 11 bases. The CDR3 is 13 amino acids. The DNA of the CDR3 is TGTGCCAGCAGTCCCATCCCTGGCACTGAAGCTTTCTTT. It translates to CASSPIPGTEAFF.

This clonotype has only a few counts. The chain joins TRBV6-1 to TRBJ1-5, with TRBD1 as a possible D gene (5 bases). The CDR3 spans 15 residues. CDR1 and CDR2 from the germline V gene are MNHNS and SASEGT. Trimming cost V 5 bases and J 5 bases, with 16 bases left between them. The CDR3 nucleotides are TGTGCCAGCAGTACGGCCAGGGAAGGGGATCAGCCCCAGCATTTT. Protein product: CASSTAREGDQPQHF.

CDR3 nucleotides: TGTGCCTGGAGTGAAAGGGAGGAGGGGAACACCGGGGAGCTGTTTTTT. This sequence encodes CAWSEREEGNTGELFF. This chain uses TRBV30 with TRBJ2-2; a weak D match, TRBD2 (6 bases). V shed 1 base and J shed 1 base, with 13 bases lying between them. The CDR3 has 16 residues. Germline V lookup: CDR1 GTSNPN, CDR2 SVGIG (reference sequence).